The 30 T cell receptor beta chains below come from one sample, sequenced in a study of T cell changes during pregnancy in multiple sclerosis (dated by TCRdb to the late 2010s). Libraries were built with the immunoSEQ multiplex PCR assay. TCRdb provides this immuneACCESS table in a form limited to in-frame rearrangements. Some clones are lacking; in checked studies, under half of them reflect an unresolved V gene, and why the rest are absent is not known. The sample table lists about 41,000 clones, around 89% of them with a count of one. The ten largest account for approximately 0.67% of the sample. This material consisted of CD4+ T cells from peripheral blood mononuclear cells, taken in the first trimester of pregnancy. These receptor sequences come from a female donor with multiple sclerosis, enrolled in a pregnancy study.

The chain uses TRBV19 and TRBJ2-1; D is possibly TRBD1 (6 bases). Germline CDR1 reads LNHDA; CDR2 reads SQIVND (reference sequence). The CDR3 has 17 amino acids. Trimming pared 3 bases from V and 0 bases from J, leaving 15 bases between. CDR3 DNA sequence: TGTGCCAGTAGTATCTCTGACAGGCCGAGCTCCTACAATGAGCAGTTCTTC. Translation: CASSISDRPSSYNEQFF.

The chain combines TRBV7-2 with TRBJ2-3, with 14 nucleotides matching TRBD2. Germline CDR1 SGHTA, CDR2 FQGNSA. This CDR3 contains 16 residues. Unmatched junction bases numbered 7, after V lost 5 bases and J lost 6 bases. The DNA of the CDR3 is TGTGCCAGCAGCCGAAAAGGGACTAGCGGGAGTGATACGCAGTATTTT. Protein: CASSRKGTSGSDTQYF.

V usage is TRBV14 and J usage is TRBJ1-2, with 7 bases fitting TRBD1. The germline gives CDR1 SGHDN, CDR2 FVKESK. The V and J ends lost 4 bases and 3 bases, in that order; junction bases with no gene match: 8. The CDR3 loop spans 15 amino acids. The CDR3 DNA sequence: TGTGCCAGCAGCCCTCGACCTGACAGGGACTATGGCTACACCTTC. Protein: CASSPRPDRDYGYTF. Full variable domain (outside the CDR3, taken from reference TRBV14 and TRBJ1-2): EAGVTQFPSHSVIEKGQTVTLRCDPISGHDNLYWYRRVMGKEIKFLLHFVKESKQDESGMPNNRFLAERTGGTYSTLKVQPAELEDSGVYFCASSPRPDRDYGYTFGSGTRLTVV.

This clone showed up just once. The gene calls are TRBV7-2 and TRBJ1-5; D not resolved. CDR1 is SGHTA and CDR2 is FQGNSA in the germline V gene. CDR3 length equals 16 residues. V shed 3 bases and J shed 4 bases, with 16 bases lying between them. The CDR3 DNA reads as TGTGCCAGCAGCTTTGAAAGTACACGGGGTAATCAGCCCCAGCATTTT. As protein: CASSFESTRGNQPQHF. Drawing the rest from reference TRBV7-2 and TRBJ1-5, the complete variable domain is GAGVSQSPSNKVTEKGKDVELRCDPISGHTALYWYRQSLGQGLEFLIYFQGNSAPDKSGLPSDRFSAERTGGSVSTLTIQRTQQEDSAVYLCASSFESTRGNQPQHFGDGTRLSIL.

The chain couples TRBV25-1 to TRBJ1-4, with 8 bases fitting TRBD1. CDR1 and CDR2 from the germline V gene are MGHDK and SYGVNS. This CDR3 has 16 amino acids. V shed 5 bases, J shed 1 base, and the junction held 6 bases outside the gene matches. CDR3 bases: TGTGCCAGCAGTAGCAGGGGGCGAGGAACTAATGAAAAACTGTTTTTT. This sequence encodes CASSSRGRGTNEKLFF.

V and J are TRBV7-6 and TRBJ1-1, with D tentatively TRBD1 (5 bases). Trimming stripped 1 base from V and 3 bases from J, with 12 bases between. Germline values: CDR1 SGHVS, CDR2 FNYEAQ. CDR3 length equals 15 residues. CDR3 DNA: TGTGCCAGCAGCTTAGTGAGGGGAGGGTACACTGAAGCTTTCTTT. This codes for CASSLVRGGYTEAFF.

As DNA, the CDR3 is TGTGCCAGCAGTCAGGGGGTCTACGAGCAGTACTTC. Its protein product is CASSQGVYEQYF. The gene calls are TRBV5-6 and TRBJ2-7; TRBD1 agrees at 7 bases. The trim removed 5 bases at V and 3 bases at J, leaving 2 bases unmatched. CDR1 and CDR2 (germline): SGHDT, YYEEEE. The length of the CDR3 is 12 residues.

A single count supports this clone. The V call is TRBV6-1, the J call TRBJ2-1, with TRBD2 identical over 13 bases. The CDR3 spans 15 residues. Germline V gene lookup returns CDR1 MNHNS and CDR2 SASEGT. Germline trimming cut 4 bases from V and 8 bases from J; bases unmatched to any gene: 5. CDR3: CASSVRTSGRDEQFF. CDR3 coding DNA: TGTGCCAGCAGTGTTCGCACTAGCGGGAGGGATGAGCAGTTCTTC.

The J gene is TRBJ2-5, the V gene TRBV7-2; 8 bases are a match to TRBD2. The CDR3 covers 14 residues. Germline V CDR1 and CDR2: SGHTA, FQGNSA. J lost 4 bases, V lost 6 bases, and 7 bases had no gene match. CDR3 sequence reads: CASRLTGGGETQYF. DNA for the CDR3: TGTGCCAGCAGACTAACGGGGGGGGGAGAGACCCAGTACTTC.

DNA for the CDR3: TGTGCCAGCAGTGCTCAGGGGGCGGTGGGGGCCAACGTCCTGACTTTC. Translated: CASSAQGAVGANVLTF. The chain links TRBV27 to TRBJ2-6; TRBD1 matches 8 bases. Trimming cost V 5 bases and J 4 bases; bases outside gene matches: 7. CDR1 is MNHEY and CDR2 is SMNVEV in the germline V gene (reference sequence). The CDR3 consists of 16 residues.

The CDR3 loop reads CASSLTAGGSYGYTF. The DNA of the CDR3 is TGTGCCAGCTCACTCACGGCAGGGGGCAGCTATGGCTACACCTTC. This rearrangement joins TRBV18 to TRBJ1-2, with TRBD1 identical over 8 bases. Germline CDR1 reads KGHSH; CDR2 reads LQKENI. The CDR3 has 15 residues. J lost 4 bases, V lost 4 bases, and 8 bases had no gene match.

V usage is TRBV5-4 and J usage is TRBJ2-1; 7 bases line up with TRBD2. Germline CDR1 and CDR2: SGHNT and YYREEE (reference sequence). The CDR3 loop spans 15 amino acids. V was clipped by 1 base and J by 3 bases; unmatched bases: 4. The CDR3 loop reads CASSLRLADYNEQFF. The CDR3 DNA is TGTGCCAGCAGCTTGAGGCTAGCGGACTACAATGAGCAGTTCTTC.

The gene calls are TRBV7-9 and TRBJ1-1; D may be TRBD1 (6 bases). V was pared by 3 bases and J by 4 bases, with 12 bases between. The CDR3 is 14 amino acids. The germline gives CDR1 SEHNR, CDR2 FQNEAQ (reference sequence). The CDR3 loop reads CASSFGQPVTEAFF. DNA for the CDR3: TGTGCCAGCAGCTTTGGACAGCCGGTCACTGAAGCTTTCTTT.

This sequence joins TRBV5-1 and TRBJ2-5; TRBD2 might be the D (5 bases). The CDR3 consists of 15 residues. V was cut by 0 bases and J by 4 bases, with 13 bases left in between. The germline CDR1 and CDR2 sequences are SGHRS and YFSETQ. Written as DNA, the CDR3 is TGCGCCAGCAGCTTGGGCGTGGGAGTGGGAGAGACCCAGTACTTC. This sequence encodes CASSLGVGVGETQYF.

CDR3 sequence (DNA): TGTGCCAGCAGCGTAGGACTAGCGGGAGTCTCCGGGGAGCTGTTTTTT. Translated, it gives CASSVGLAGVSGELFF. The chain joins TRBV9 to TRBJ2-2, with TRBD2 identical over 12 bases. Germline lookup yields CDR1 SGDLS and CDR2 YYNGEE. The CDR3 length is 16 residues. Trimming cost V 0 bases and J 6 bases; bases outside gene matches: 3.

The V and J genes are TRBV18 and TRBJ1-1; TRBD1 matches at 8 bases. The CDR3 extends over 14 amino acids. From germline, CDR1 is KGHSH and CDR2 LQKENI. The junction had 5 bases not matched to a gene; V was cut back by 6 bases and J by 2 bases. CDR3 protein: CASSLDRDNTEAFF. In DNA, the CDR3 is TGTGCCAGCTCTCTGGACAGGGACAACACTGAAGCTTTCTTT.

The V call is TRBV28, the J call TRBJ2-3; 12 nucleotides align to TRBD2. Looked up from germline, CDR1 is MDHEN and CDR2 is SYDVKM. This CDR3 is built from 16 residues. Unmatched junction bases numbered 3, after V lost 0 bases and J lost 5 bases. CDR3 amino acids: CASSLWTSGSGDTQYF. CDR3 sequence (DNA): TGTGCCAGCAGTTTATGGACTAGCGGGAGTGGAGATACGCAGTATTTT.

The gene calls are TRBV27 and TRBJ1-5, with D tentatively TRBD1 (5 bases). In germline, CDR1 is MNHEY, CDR2 SMNVEV (reference sequence). Deletions cut 5 bases from V and 2 bases from J, with 13 bases between. CDR3 size: 15 residues. The CDR3 reads CASSNFGAGNQPQHF. The CDR3, as DNA: TGTGCCAGCAGTAACTTTGGGGCGGGCAATCAGCCCCAGCATTTT.

The chain joins TRBV7-2 to TRBJ2-5; 7 bases fit TRBD2. Germline trimming cut 5 bases from V and 7 bases from J; bases unmatched to any gene: 10. Germline V gene lookup returns CDR1 SGHTA and CDR2 FQGNSA. This CDR3 contains 14 residues. CDR3 residues: CASSPGLGVVTQYF. The CDR3 region has the DNA TGTGCCAGCAGCCCTGGACTAGGTGTGGTGACCCAGTACTTC.

J is TRBJ2-7 and V is TRBV11-2; 7 bases match TRBD1. The V segment lost 6 bases and the J segment 2 bases; nucleotides outside the gene matches: 10. The CDR3 is 15 residues long. Germline V gene sequence: CDR1 SGHAT, CDR2 FQNNGV. CDR3 loop: CASRSLRDRPYEQYF. The CDR3, as DNA: TGTGCCAGCAGATCACTCCGGGACAGACCCTACGAGCAGTACTTC.

The gene calls are TRBV30 and TRBJ1-1; 9 bases line up with TRBD1. Per germline, CDR1 GTSNPN and CDR2 SVGIG (reference sequence). V shed 5 bases, J shed 4 bases, and the junction held 5 bases outside the gene matches. CDR3 length: 13 amino acids. CDR3 nucleotide sequence: TGTGCCTGGGCGAGACAGGGGGGCACTGAAGCTTTCTTT. As protein: CAWARQGGTEAFF.

The chain combines TRBV12-5 with TRBJ2-1, with a possible D match to TRBD2 (6 bases). The CDR3 extends over 15 amino acids. Germline V CDR1 and CDR2: LGHNT, FRNRAP. The ends were cut back, 5 bases at V and 11 bases at J, with 22 bases in the middle. CDR3 loop: CASGPPGGPTMKQFF. In DNA, the CDR3 is TGTGCTAGTGGTCCCCCCGGGGGACCTACAATGAAGCAGTTCTTC.

The genes are TRBV18 and TRBJ2-1, with TRBD2 as a possible D gene (5 bases). This CDR3 comprises 13 residues. V was trimmed by 3 bases and J by 7 bases, leaving 10 bases between them. In germline, CDR1 is KGHSH, CDR2 LQKENI. As DNA, the CDR3 is TGTGCCAGCTCACCGGGAGAGGTGAATGAGCAGTTCTTC. It translates to CASSPGEVNEQFF.

The V gene is TRBV10-3, the J gene TRBJ1-1, with D possibly TRBD1 on 5 matching bases. The V end lost 4 bases, the J end lost 3 bases, and 12 bases lay between the germline ends. This CDR3 has 14 amino acids. CDR1 and CDR2 (germline): ENHRY, SYGVKD. CDR3 in DNA: TGTGCCATCAGTGTGGGGGGGGGAGACACTGAAGCTTTCTTT. Protein sequence: CAISVGGGDTEAFF.

This chain links TRBV28 with TRBJ2-5; 8 nucleotides align to TRBD2. CDR3 length equals 18 residues. Losses at the gene ends were 6 bases for V and 0 bases for J; bases not matched to a gene: 15. The germline V gene encodes CDR1 MDHEN and CDR2 SYDVKM. Here the CDR3 reads CASRATRLAGLYQETQYF. CDR3 sequence (DNA): TGTGCCAGCAGGGCGACGCGTCTAGCGGGCCTGTACCAAGAGACCCAGTACTTC.

The gene calls are TRBV18 and TRBJ2-1; D ambiguous. The V end was cut by 3 bases, the J end by 8 bases, with 11 bases between. CDR1 is KGHSH and CDR2 is LQKENI in the germline V gene. There are 13 residues in the CDR3. This CDR3 reads CASSPLGLDEQFF. The CDR3 DNA follows: TGTGCCAGCTCACCGCTCGGTCTGGATGAGCAGTTCTTC.

The chain combines TRBV19 with TRBJ2-1; TRBD1 matches at 8 bases. V trimming: 4 bases; J trimming: 0 bases; junction bases outside the gene matches: 5. The germline gives CDR1 LNHDA, CDR2 SQIVND (reference sequence). The CDR3 is 16 amino acids. The CDR3 loop is CASSKGQGTSYNEQFF. The CDR3 region has the DNA TGTGCCAGTAGTAAAGGACAGGGAACCTCCTACAATGAGCAGTTCTTC.

Only a few counts were recorded for this clone. The rearrangement links TRBV10-3 to TRBJ1-2; D not certain. This CDR3 is 14 amino acids long. Germline values: CDR1 ENHRY, CDR2 SYGVKD. V was trimmed by 4 bases and J by 4 bases, leaving 13 bases between them. The CDR3 sequence is CAISGDSLSYGYTF. In DNA form, the CDR3 reads TGTGCCATCAGTGGCGATTCTTTGAGCTATGGCTACACCTTC.

The chain links TRBV29-1 to TRBJ2-7; 15 bases line up with TRBD2. CDR3 size: 14 residues. CDR1 is SQVTM, CDR2 ANQGSEA, per germline. J was trimmed by 6 bases and V by 7 bases; bases with no gene match: 7. The CDR3 sequence: CSALGLAGGSEQYF. DNA of the CDR3: TGCAGCGCCCTGGGACTAGCGGGAGGATCCGAGCAGTACTTC.

This chain uses TRBV18 with TRBJ2-7; a weak D match, TRBD2 (6 bases). This CDR3 is built from 13 residues. The V and J ends lost 1 base and 6 bases respectively, with 10 bases between them. Germline loops: CDR1 KGHSH, CDR2 LQKENI. CDR3 DNA: TGTGCCAGCTCACCACGGACTACGGGCGAGCAGTACTTC. Its protein product is CASSPRTTGEQYF.